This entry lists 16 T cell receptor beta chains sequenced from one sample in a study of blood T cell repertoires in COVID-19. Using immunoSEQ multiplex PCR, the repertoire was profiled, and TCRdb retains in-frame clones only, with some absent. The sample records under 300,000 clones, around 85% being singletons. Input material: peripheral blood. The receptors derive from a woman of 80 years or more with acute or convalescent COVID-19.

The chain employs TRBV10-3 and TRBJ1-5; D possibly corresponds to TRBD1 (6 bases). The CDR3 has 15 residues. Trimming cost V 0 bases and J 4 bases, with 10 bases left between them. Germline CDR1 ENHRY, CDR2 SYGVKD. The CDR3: CAISESTGINQPQHF. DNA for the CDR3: TGTGCCATCAGTGAGTCGACAGGCATTAATCAGCCCCAGCATTTT.

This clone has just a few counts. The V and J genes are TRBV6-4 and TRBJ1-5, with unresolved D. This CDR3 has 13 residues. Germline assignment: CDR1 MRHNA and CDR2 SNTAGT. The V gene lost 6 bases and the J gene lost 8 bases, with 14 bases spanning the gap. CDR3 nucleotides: TGTGCCAGCAGGTGGAGCCCAAAGAAGCCCCAGCATTTT. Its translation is CASRWSPKKPQHF.

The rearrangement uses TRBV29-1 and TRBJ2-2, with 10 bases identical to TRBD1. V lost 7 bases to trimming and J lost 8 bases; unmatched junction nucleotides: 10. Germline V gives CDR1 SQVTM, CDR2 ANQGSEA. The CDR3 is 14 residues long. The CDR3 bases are TGCAGCGGGAAGGGACAGGGGTACAGTGGGGAGCTGTTTTTT. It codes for CSGKGQGYSGELFF.

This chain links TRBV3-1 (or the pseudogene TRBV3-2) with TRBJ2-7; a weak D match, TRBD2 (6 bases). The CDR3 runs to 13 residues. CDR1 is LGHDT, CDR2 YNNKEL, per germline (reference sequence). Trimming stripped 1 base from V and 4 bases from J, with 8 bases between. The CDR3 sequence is CASSQVGGYEQYF. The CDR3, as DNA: TGTGCCAGCAGCCAAGTTGGGGGGTACGAGCAGTACTTC.

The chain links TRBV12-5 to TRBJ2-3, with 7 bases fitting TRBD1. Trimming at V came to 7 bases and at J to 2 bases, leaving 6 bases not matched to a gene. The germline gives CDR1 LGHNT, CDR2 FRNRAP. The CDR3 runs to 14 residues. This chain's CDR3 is CASARQGLTDTQYF. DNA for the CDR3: TGTGCTAGTGCCCGACAGGGCCTCACAGATACGCAGTATTTT.

Here the CDR3 DNA reads TGTGCCAGCAGCCGTGGACAGGGCGGGGAAAAACTGTTTTTT. Amino acids: CASSRGQGGEKLFF. The chain couples TRBV11-1 to TRBJ1-4; 8 nucleotides agree with TRBD1. This CDR3 is 14 amino acids long. The V segment lost 5 bases and the J segment 8 bases; nucleotides outside the gene matches: 7. Germline values: CDR1 SGHAT, CDR2 FQDESV (reference sequence).

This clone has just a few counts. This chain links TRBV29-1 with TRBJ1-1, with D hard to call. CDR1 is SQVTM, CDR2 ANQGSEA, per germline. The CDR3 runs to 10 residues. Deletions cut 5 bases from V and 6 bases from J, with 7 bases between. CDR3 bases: TGCAGCGTTACAGTCTCTGAAGCTTTCTTT. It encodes CSVTVSEAFF.

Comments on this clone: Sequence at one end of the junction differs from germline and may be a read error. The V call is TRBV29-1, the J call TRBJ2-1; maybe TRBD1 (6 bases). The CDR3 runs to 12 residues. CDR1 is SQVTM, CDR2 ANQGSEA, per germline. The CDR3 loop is CSFDQGSNEQFF. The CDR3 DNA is TGCAGCTTTGACCAGGGGAGCAATGAGCAGTTCTTC.

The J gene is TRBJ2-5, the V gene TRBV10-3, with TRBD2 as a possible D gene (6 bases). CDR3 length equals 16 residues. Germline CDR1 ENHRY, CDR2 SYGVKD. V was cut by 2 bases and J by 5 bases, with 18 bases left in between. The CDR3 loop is CAISETGGGYPETQYF. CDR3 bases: TGTGCCATCAGTGAGACCGGGGGAGGATATCCGGAGACCCAGTACTTC.

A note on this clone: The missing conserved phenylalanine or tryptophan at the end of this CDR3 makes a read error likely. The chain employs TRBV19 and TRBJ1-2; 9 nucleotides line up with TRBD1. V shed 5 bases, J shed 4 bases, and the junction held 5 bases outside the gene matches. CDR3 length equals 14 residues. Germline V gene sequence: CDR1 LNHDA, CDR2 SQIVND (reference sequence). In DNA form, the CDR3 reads TGTGCCAGTAGTCCAACAGGGGGCGGCTATGGCTACACCCTC. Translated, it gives CASSPTGGGYGYTL.

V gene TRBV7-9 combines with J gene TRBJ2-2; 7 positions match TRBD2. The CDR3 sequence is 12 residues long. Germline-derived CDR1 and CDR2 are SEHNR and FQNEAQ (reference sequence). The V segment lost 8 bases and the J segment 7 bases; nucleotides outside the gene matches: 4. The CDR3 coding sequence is TGTGCCAGCGAGCGGGGCGGCGGGGAGCTGTTTTTT. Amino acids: CASERGGGELFF. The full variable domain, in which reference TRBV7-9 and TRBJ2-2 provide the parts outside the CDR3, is DTGVSQNPRHKITKRGQNVTFRCDPISEHNRLYWYRQTLGQGPEFLTYFQNEAQLEKSRLLSDRFSAERPKGSFSTLEIQRTEQGDSAMYLCASERGGGELFFGEGSRLTVL.

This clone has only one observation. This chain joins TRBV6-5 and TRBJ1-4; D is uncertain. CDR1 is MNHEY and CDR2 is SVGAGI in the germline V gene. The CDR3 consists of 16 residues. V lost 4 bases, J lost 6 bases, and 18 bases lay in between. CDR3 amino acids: CASSSPDLGADEKLFF. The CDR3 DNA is TGTGCCAGCAGTTCCCCTGATTTAGGAGCGGATGAAAAACTGTTTTTT.

The CDR3 DNA sequence: TGCAGCGTTCGACAGGGACGGGACACTGAAGCTTTCTTT. Protein: CSVRQGRDTEAFF. V gene TRBV29-1 combines with J gene TRBJ1-1; TRBD1 matches at 7 bases. The CDR3 extends over 13 amino acids. Germline V CDR1 and CDR2: SQVTM, ANQGSEA. The V and J ends lost 5 bases and 3 bases, in that order; junction bases with no gene match: 6.

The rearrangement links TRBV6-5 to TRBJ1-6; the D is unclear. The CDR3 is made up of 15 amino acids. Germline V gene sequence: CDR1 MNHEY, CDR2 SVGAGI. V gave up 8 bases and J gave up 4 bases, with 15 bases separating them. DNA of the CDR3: TGTGCCAGCCTTCGAGGACGGGATTATAATTCACCCCTCCACTTT. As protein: CASLRGRDYNSPLHF.

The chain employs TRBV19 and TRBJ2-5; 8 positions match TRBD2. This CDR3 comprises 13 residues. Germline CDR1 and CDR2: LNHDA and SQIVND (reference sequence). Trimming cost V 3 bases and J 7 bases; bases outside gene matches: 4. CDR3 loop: CASSIQRGMTQYF. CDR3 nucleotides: TGTGCCAGTAGTATCCAGCGGGGGATGACCCAGTACTTC.

The CDR3 region is CASSEEVGGGGQPQHF. For the CDR3, the DNA is TGTGCCAGCAGTGAAGAAGTCGGGGGCGGGGGTCAGCCCCAGCATTTT. The chain employs TRBV2 and TRBJ1-5, with D tentatively TRBD1 (6 bases). Germline CDR1 SNHLY, CDR2 FYNNEI. The CDR3 is 16 amino acids. Trimming pared 1 base from V and 6 bases from J, leaving 16 bases between.